This T cell receptor (beta chain) was identified in a study of shared clonotypes between healthy human individuals. Clones were sequenced by immunoSEQ multiplex PCR, and TCRdb holds only the in-frame ones, with some missing. This sample has more than 1 million clones, with around 78% found just once. The CDR3 has 13 residues. V was pared by 4 bases and J by 3 bases, with 10 bases between. Germline V CDR1 and CDR2: SGHVS, FQNEAQ. Input material: memory CD4+ T cells from PBMCs. Stated subset: CD45RA-negative fraction. The rearrangement links TRBV7-8 to TRBJ2-7; D assignment may be TRBD1 or TRBD2 (5 bases each). The receptor was isolated from a man aged 18 to 35 in good health. Some clones in this sample may be carry-over from other donors' samples. CDR3 in DNA: TGTGCCAGCAGCTCCGGGGCTTTCTACGAGCAGTACTTC. Translated, it gives CASSSGAFYEQYF.